The following is a T cell receptor beta chain sequence with its context. Trimming at V came to 2 bases and at J to 3 bases, leaving 8 bases not matched to a gene. Germline V CDR1 and CDR2: ENHRY, SYGVKD. The CDR3 has 16 amino acids. The PCR used 60 Vbeta and 13 Jbeta primers. Assay: immunoSEQ multiplex PCR; the TCRdb copy retains only in-frame clones and omits some. Seen here are tens of thousands of clones, 65% to 70% observed once, and the top ten hold approximately 6.9%. The data were obtained in a study of cytomegalovirus exposure and HLA in healthy donors. The receptor was derived from a woman aged 45-59 years in good health and CMV-seropositive. J is TRBJ2-5 and V is TRBV10-3; 8 bases are shared with TRBD1. Sequences were obtained from PBMCs. The CDR3 protein is CAISERAGTGEETQYF. DNA for the CDR3: TGTGCCATCAGTGAGAGGGCCGGGACAGGAGAAGAGACCCAGTACTTC.